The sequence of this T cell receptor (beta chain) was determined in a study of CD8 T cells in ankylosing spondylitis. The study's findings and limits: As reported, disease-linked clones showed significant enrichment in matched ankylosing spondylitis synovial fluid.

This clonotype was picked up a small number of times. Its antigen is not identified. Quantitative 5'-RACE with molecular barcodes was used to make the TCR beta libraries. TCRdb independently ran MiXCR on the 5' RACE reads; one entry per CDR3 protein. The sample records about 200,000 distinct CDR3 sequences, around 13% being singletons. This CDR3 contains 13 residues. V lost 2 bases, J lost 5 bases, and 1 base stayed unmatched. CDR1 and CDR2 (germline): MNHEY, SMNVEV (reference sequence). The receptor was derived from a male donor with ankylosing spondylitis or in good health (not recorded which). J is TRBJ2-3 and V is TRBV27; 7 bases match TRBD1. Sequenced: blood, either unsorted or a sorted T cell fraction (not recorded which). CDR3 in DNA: TGTGCCAGCAGTTTAACAGGGGTAGATACGCAGTATTTT. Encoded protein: CASSLTGVDTQYF.